This T cell receptor beta chain was profiled in a study of graft-versus-host responses after intestinal transplantation (dated by TCRdb to 2020 to 2022). About the study as a whole: Multivisceral, liver-intestinal, or isolated intestinal transplants were received by the recipients. Every recipient was given anti-thymocyte globulin induction, followed by 2 to 4 years of maintenance tacrolimus and steroids. After intestinal transplantation, graft-versus-host and host-versus-graft alloreactive T cell clones in the graft, circulation and bone marrow were tracked using bulk TCR-beta CDR3 sequencing. To identify alloreactive clones, pre-transplant mixed lymphocyte reaction products were sequenced and compared with unstimulated pre-transplant donor and recipient T cells. The cohort enrolled about two dozen intestinal transplant recipients including one retransplant, and 3 patients lacking pretransplant specimens were excluded. Donor T cell macrochimerism was defined as a peak of at least 4% donor T cells among recipient peripheral blood mononuclear cells. Samples from a few later patients were sequenced in-house on an Illumina MiSeq with MiXCR processing rather than by the commercial service. General conclusions and limits of the study: High GvH to HvG T cell clonal ratios were observed in the allografts of patients with donor T cell macrochimerism. GvH clones were found in recipient bone marrow, and some of the GvH clones appeared earlier in ileal mucosa or blood, which is consistent with an intestinal mucosal origin. The conclusions were limited by the relatively low number and heterogeneity of the intestinal transplant patients. Early after transplant, declines in HvG clones were associated with peak levels of circulating GvH clones.

A note on this clone: Its antigen specificity is not known. The input lacks base qualities; no much larger clone sits a single base away.

Blood samples were collected up to 4 times in the first month after transplant and then at least monthly when available. Library preparation used the immunoSEQ multiplex PCR assay. Adaptive Biotechnologies carried out high-throughput TCR-beta CDR3 sequencing of genomic DNA for most patients. The study's own analysis went as follows. TCR sequencing data for around 19 patients were retrieved from Adaptive's ImmunoSEQ software; three other patients were processed with MiXCR and VDJtools. Because the origin of CDR3 nucleotide sequences shared between donor and recipient could not be assigned, those sequences were removed. To count as alloreactive, a clone needed at least 2-fold expansion over unstimulated cells and a minimum CFSE-low frequency of 0.002% (template counts) or 0.001% (read counts). A clone was considered mappable if detected in the sequenced pre-transplant spleen, lymph node, or MLR CFSE-low populations of the donor or recipient. The cumulative frequency of alloreactive clones was calculated as a percentage of all sequences, weighted by copy number. This immuneACCESS table, as held by TCRdb, lists in-frame sequences with V and J called but not all clones. Of the missing ones, under half trace to an unresolved V gene in checked studies; the others have no known cause. V, J and clone size derive from that table, while D and trimming were established from the DNA sequence. The sample records roughly 99,000 clones, around 86% of which are singletons. More than 1.4% of the sample lies in the top ten.

CDR1 is given as SGHNT and CDR2 as YYREEE, both from the germline V gene (reference sequence). At the junction V is shortened by 4 bases and J by 5 bases, with 7 bases in between. Spanning cysteine to phenylalanine, the CDR3 consists of 11 amino acids. Only the CDR3 region is kept as DNA, spanning 33 bases read in frame from base 1. The sequences come from PBMCs, collected 255 days after intestinal transplant. This receptor was identified in a human patient who received an intestinal transplant, so some T cells may come from the graft donor. The chain employs TRBV5-4 and TRBJ2-7; a confident D gene designation cannot be given. The CDR3 protein is CASSQEDEQYF. In nucleotide form, the sequence is TGTGCCAGCAGCCAAGAGGACGAGCAGTACTTC.